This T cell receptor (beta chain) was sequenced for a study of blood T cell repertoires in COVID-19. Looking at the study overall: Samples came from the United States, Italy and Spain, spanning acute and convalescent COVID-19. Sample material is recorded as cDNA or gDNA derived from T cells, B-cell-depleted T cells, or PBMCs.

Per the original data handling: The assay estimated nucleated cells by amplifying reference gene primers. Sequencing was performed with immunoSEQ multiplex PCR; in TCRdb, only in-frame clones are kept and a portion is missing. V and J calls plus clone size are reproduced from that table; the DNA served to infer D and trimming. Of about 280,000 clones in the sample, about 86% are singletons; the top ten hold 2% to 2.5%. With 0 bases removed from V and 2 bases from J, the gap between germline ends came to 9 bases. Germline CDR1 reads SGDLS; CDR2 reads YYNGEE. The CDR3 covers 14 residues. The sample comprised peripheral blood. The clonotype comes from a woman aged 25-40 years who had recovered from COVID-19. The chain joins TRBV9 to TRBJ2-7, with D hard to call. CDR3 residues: CASSVEPFPYEQYF. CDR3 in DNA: TGTGCCAGCAGCGTAGAGCCATTCCCCTACGAGCAGTACTTC.